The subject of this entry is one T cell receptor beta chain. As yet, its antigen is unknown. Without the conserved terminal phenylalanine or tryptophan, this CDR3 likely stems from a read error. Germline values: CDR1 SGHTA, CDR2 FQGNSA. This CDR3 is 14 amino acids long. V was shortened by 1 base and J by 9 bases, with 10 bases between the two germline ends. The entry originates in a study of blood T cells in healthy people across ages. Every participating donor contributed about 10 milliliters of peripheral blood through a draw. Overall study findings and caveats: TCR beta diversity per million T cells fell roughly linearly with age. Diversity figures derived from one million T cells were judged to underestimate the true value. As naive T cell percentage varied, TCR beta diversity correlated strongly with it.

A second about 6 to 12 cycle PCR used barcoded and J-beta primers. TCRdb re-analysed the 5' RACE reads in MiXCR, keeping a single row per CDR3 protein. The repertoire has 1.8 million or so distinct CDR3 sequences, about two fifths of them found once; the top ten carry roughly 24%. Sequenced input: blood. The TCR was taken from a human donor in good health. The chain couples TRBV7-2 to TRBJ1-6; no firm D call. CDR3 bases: TGTGCCAGCAGCTTAGGCAGTGATGGTTCACCCCTCCACTGT. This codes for CASSLGSDGSPLHC.